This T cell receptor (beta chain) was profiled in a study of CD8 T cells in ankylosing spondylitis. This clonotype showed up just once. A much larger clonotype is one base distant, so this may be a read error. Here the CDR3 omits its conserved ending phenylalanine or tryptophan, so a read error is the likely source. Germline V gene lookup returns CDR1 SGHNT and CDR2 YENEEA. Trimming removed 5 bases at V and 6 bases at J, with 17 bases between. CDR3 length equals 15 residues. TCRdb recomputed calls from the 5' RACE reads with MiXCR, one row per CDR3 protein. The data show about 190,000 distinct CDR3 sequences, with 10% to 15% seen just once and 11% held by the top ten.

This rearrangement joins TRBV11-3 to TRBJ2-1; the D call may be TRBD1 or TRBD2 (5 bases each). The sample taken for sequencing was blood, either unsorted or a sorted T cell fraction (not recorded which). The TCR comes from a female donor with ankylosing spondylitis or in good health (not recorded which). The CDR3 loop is CASSRQQLGVNEQFI. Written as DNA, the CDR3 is TGTGCCAGCAGCCGACAGCAACTGGGGGTCAATGAGCAGTTCATC.